Reported below is one T cell receptor beta chain. Repertoires were generated with immunoSEQ multiplex PCR, while TCRdb's copy carries only in-frame clones and drops some. The sample contains about 120,000 clones, approximately 91% of which appear only once. The data originate from a study of control samples from healthy donors and cancer patients. V lost 4 bases, J lost 13 bases, and 17 bases stayed unmatched. Germline V CDR1 and CDR2: MDHEN, SYDVKM. The CDR3 contains 15 residues. Sequencing was performed on blood. J is TRBJ1-2 and V is TRBV28, with 8 bases fitting TRBD1. The source of this sequence is a woman younger than 30 in good health. CDR3 sequence: CASSSVGTGPIGGTF. In DNA form, the CDR3 reads TGTGCCAGCAGTTCCGTCGGGACAGGCCCTATAGGAGGCACCTTC.